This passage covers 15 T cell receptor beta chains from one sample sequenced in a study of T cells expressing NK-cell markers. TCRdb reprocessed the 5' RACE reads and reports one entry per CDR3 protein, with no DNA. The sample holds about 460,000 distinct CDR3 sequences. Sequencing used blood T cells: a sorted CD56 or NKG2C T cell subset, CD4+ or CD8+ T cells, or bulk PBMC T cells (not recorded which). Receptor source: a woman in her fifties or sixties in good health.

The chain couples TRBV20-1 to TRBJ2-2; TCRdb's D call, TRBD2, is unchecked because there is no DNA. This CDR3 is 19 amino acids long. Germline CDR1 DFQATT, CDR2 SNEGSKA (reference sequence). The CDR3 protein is CSARGGLAARKANHGELFF.

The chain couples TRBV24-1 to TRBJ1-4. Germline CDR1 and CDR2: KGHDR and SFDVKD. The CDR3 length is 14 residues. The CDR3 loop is CATSDSRSGEKLFF.

This CDR3 reads CASSEDEGGPSNEQFF. V usage is TRBV10-1 and J usage is TRBJ2-1; absent DNA, TCRdb's TRBD2 call cannot be checked. Looked up from germline, CDR1 is WNHNN and CDR2 is SYGVQD (reference sequence). The CDR3 loop spans 16 amino acids.

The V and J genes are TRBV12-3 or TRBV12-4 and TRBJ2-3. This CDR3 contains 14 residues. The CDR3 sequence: CASSFLSFTDTQYF.

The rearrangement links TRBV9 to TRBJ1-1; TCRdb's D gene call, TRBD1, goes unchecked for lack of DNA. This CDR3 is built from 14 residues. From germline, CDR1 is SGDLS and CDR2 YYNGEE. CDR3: CASSVLTTGTEAFF.

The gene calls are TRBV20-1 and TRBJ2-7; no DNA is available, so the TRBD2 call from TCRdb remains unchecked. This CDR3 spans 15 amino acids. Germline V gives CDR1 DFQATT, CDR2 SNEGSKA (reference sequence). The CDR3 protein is CSAFGEREHLYEQYF.

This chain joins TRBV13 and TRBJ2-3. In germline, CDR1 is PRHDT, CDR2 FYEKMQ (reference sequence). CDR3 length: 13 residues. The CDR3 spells CASSFLGTDTQYF.

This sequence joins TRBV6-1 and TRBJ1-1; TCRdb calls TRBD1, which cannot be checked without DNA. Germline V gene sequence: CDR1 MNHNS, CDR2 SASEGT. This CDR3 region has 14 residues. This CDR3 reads CASRGWTVNTEAFF.

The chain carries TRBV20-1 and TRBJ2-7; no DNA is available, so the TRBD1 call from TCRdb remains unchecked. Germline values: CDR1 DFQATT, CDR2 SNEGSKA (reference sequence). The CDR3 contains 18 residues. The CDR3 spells CSARGFITGAGGMYEQYF.

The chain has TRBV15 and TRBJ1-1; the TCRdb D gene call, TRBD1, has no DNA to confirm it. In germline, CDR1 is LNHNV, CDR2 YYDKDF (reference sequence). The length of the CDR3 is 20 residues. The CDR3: CATSRDEYPGSLRMNTEAFF.

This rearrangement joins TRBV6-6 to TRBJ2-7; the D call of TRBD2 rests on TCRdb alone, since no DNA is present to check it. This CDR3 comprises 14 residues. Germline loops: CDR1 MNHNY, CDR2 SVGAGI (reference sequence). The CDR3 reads CASSYGTSSYEQYF.

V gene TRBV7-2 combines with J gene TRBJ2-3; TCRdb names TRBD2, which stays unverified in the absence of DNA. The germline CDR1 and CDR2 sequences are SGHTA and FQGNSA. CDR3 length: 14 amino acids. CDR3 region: CASSSRPSPDTQYF.

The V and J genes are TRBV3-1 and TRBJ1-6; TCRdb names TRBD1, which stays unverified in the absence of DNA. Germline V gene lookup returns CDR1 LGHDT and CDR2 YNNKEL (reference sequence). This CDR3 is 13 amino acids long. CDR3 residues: CASSQGQGVALHF.

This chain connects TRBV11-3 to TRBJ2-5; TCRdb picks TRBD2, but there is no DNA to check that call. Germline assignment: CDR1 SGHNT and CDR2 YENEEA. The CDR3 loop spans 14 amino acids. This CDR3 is CASSTRVLEGTQYF.

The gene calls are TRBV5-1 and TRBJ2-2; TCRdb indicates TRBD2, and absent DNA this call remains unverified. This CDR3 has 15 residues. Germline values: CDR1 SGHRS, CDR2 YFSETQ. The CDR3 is CASSLLREVTGELFF.